The clone carrying this T cell receptor beta chain came up once. This record comes from a study of OX40 agonist ivuxolimab in advanced cancers. Measured with immunoSEQ multiplex PCR; TCRdb has only the in-frame clones, and not every one. The sample consists of around 100,000 clones, approximately 87% of them appearing once. CDR3 size: 15 residues. CDR1 and CDR2 (germline): SGHNT, YYREEE (reference sequence). V trimming: 4 bases; J trimming: 2 bases; junction bases outside the gene matches: 7. V usage is TRBV5-4 and J usage is TRBJ2-7; 9 bases map to TRBD1. Specimen: CD4+ or CD8+ T cells sorted from blood, collected in a trial of the OX40 agonist ivuxolimab. The clonotype was recovered from an adult with an advanced solid tumor such as melanoma, head and neck, liver or kidney cancer. The CDR3 region has the DNA TGTGCCAGCAGCAACACAGGGGGCTCCACCTACGAGCAGTACTTC. Protein product: CASSNTGGSTYEQYF. The full variable domain, with the rest looked up from reference TRBV5-4 and TRBJ2-7, is ETGVTQSPTHLIKTRGQQVTLRCSSQSGHNTVSWYQQALGQGPQFIFQYYREEENGRGNFPPRFSGLQFPNYSSELNVNALELDDSALYLCASSNTGGSTYEQYFGPGTRLTVT.